What follows are 28 T cell receptor beta chains derived from one specimen sequenced in a study of blood T cell repertoires in COVID-19. Repertoires were generated with immunoSEQ multiplex PCR, while TCRdb's copy carries only in-frame clones and drops some. The table has around 300,000 clones, around 90% seen once. Sequenced: peripheral blood. These receptors all stem from a woman aged 40 to 55 who had recovered from COVID-19.

The CDR3 here is CASRLADNEQFF. CDR3 in DNA: TGTGCCAGTAGGCTAGCGGACAATGAGCAGTTCTTC. The chain recombines TRBV19 with TRBJ2-1; 7 nucleotides match TRBD2. Germline V lookup: CDR1 LNHDA, CDR2 SQIVND (reference sequence). This CDR3 spans 12 amino acids. V was pared by 6 bases and J by 5 bases, with 1 base of the junction left unmatched. Full variable domain (missing parts from reference TRBV19 and TRBJ2-1): DGGITQSPKYLFRKEGQNVTLSCEQNLNHDAMYWYRQDPGQGLRLIYYSQIVNDFQKGDIAEGYSVSREKKESFPLTVTSAQKNPTAFYLCASRLADNEQFFGPGTRLTVL.

The V and J genes are TRBV3-1 (or the pseudogene TRBV3-2) and TRBJ2-6; TRBD1 matches at 9 bases. V was clipped by 4 bases and J by 0 bases; unmatched bases: 7. Germline CDR1 reads LGHDT; CDR2 reads YNNKEL (reference sequence). The CDR3 covers 18 residues. CDR3 protein: CASSLRTGEASGANVLTF. CDR3 nucleotides: TGTGCCAGCAGCCTAAGGACAGGGGAAGCCTCTGGGGCCAACGTCCTGACTTTC.

V and J are TRBV7-9 and TRBJ1-5, with 7 bases fitting TRBD1. This CDR3 has 14 amino acids. Germline V CDR1 and CDR2: SEHNR, FQNEAQ (reference sequence). J was trimmed by 5 bases and V by 5 bases; bases with no gene match: 6. This CDR3 is CASSPGTADQPQHF. CDR3 bases: TGTGCCAGCAGCCCCGGGACAGCGGATCAGCCCCAGCATTTT.

DNA for the CDR3: TGTGCCAGCACCATTAAGACGACTTTCACAGATACGCAGTATTTT. Residues: CASTIKTTFTDTQYF. J is TRBJ2-3 and V is TRBV27; D gene uncertain. Germline CDR1 reads MNHEY; CDR2 reads SMNVEV (reference sequence). The CDR3 contains 15 residues. The V and J ends lost 7 bases and 2 bases respectively, with 16 bases between them.

The chain recombines TRBV19 with TRBJ2-3, with a possible D match to TRBD1 (5 bases). Trimming removed 4 bases at V and 5 bases at J, with 16 bases between. Germline loops: CDR1 LNHDA, CDR2 SQIVND (reference sequence). The CDR3 is 15 amino acids. The CDR3 region is CASSTRQSGIDTQYF. DNA for the CDR3: TGTGCCAGTAGTACCCGACAGTCAGGCATAGATACGCAGTATTTT.

This rearrangement joins TRBV29-1 to TRBJ2-1; D ambiguous. Looked up from germline, CDR1 is SQVTM and CDR2 is ANQGSEA. V gave up 2 bases and J gave up 1 base, with 3 bases separating them. CDR3 size: 12 residues. The CDR3 is CSVETSYNEQFF. CDR3 nucleotides: TGCAGCGTTGAAACTTCCTACAATGAGCAGTTCTTC.

This chain joins TRBV7-2 and TRBJ2-7, with 14 bases aligning to TRBD2. The CDR3 is 17 residues long. Germline-derived CDR1 and CDR2 are SGHTA and FQGNSA. After removal of 1 base from V and 2 bases from J, the junction contained 4 bases not matched to a gene. The CDR3 here is CASSLGGLAGATYEQYF. Written as DNA, the CDR3 is TGTGCCAGCAGCTTAGGGGGACTAGCGGGAGCCACCTACGAGCAGTACTTC.

The genes are TRBV6-5 and TRBJ1-1; the D gene is possibly TRBD1 (6 bases). The germline V gene has CDR1 MNHEY and CDR2 SVGAGI. Trimming left V 9 bases short and J 10 bases short, with 12 bases between. The CDR3 length is 10 residues. The chain's CDR3 is CASGGGPAFF. CDR3 coding DNA: TGTGCCAGTGGGGGGGGGCCAGCTTTCTTT.

The chain combines TRBV19 with TRBJ2-3; possible D gene TRBD2, 6 bases. Per germline, CDR1 LNHDA and CDR2 SQIVND (reference sequence). Trimming took off 3 bases at V and 3 bases at J, with 16 bases between the two ends. This CDR3 has 16 amino acids. The CDR3 region is CASSITSPLGTDTQYF. The CDR3 bases are TGTGCCAGTAGTATTACTAGCCCCCTTGGGACAGATACGCAGTATTTT.

Here the CDR3 reads CASSPRGDAYEQYF. The DNA for the CDR3 is TGTGCCAGCAGCCCCCGGGGGGACGCCTACGAGCAGTACTTC. The chain joins TRBV9 to TRBJ2-7; 7 nucleotides agree with TRBD2. This CDR3 is 14 amino acids long. Germline V gene data show CDR1 as SGDLS and CDR2 as YYNGEE. V shed 4 bases and J 2 bases; nucleotides not matched to a gene: 6. The variable domain in full, completed from reference TRBV9 and TRBJ2-7, reads DSGVTQTPKHLITATGQRVTLRCSPRSGDLSVYWYQQSLDQGLQFLIQYYNGEERAKGNILERFSAQQFPDLHSELNLSSLELGDSALYFCASSPRGDAYEQYFGPGTRLTVT.

In nucleotides, the CDR3 is TGTGCCAGCAGCAACCCTAGCGGGAGTTGGGGCGAGCAGTACTTC. This gives the protein CASSNPSGSWGEQYF. V usage is TRBV5-4 and J usage is TRBJ2-7; 10 bases line up with TRBD2. This CDR3 has 15 amino acids. The V gene's germline CDR1 is SGHNT and CDR2 YYREEE (reference sequence). With 4 bases clipped from V and 6 bases from J, the junction kept 10 bases outside the gene matches.

This sequence joins TRBV7-9 and TRBJ2-3; weak D call: TRBD2 (5 bases). Germline values: CDR1 SEHNR, CDR2 FQNEAQ (reference sequence). The CDR3 runs to 18 residues. Between the trimmed V and J ends, which lost 5 bases and 1 base, there was a span of 22 bases. CDR3 DNA sequence: TGTGCCAGCAGCCCCACCAAGGACTCCCTATTTGGCACAGATACGCAGTATTTT. Amino acids: CASSPTKDSLFGTDTQYF.

This chain connects TRBV7-9 to TRBJ2-2, with 7 bases lining up with TRBD1. CDR1 is SEHNR, CDR2 FQNEAQ, per germline (reference sequence). The V gene end was trimmed by 0 bases and the J gene end by 0 bases; junction bases not matched to a gene: 10. This CDR3 is built from 19 residues. CDR3 sequence (DNA): TGTGCCAGCAGCTTAGCCTGGTTTTCCGGGACAGCGAACACCGGGGAGCTGTTTTTT. Amino acids: CASSLAWFSGTANTGELFF. Full variable domain (missing parts from reference TRBV7-9 and TRBJ2-2): DTGVSQNPRHKITKRGQNVTFRCDPISEHNRLYWYRQTLGQGPEFLTYFQNEAQLEKSRLLSDRFSAERPKGSFSTLEIQRTEQGDSAMYLCASSLAWFSGTANTGELFFGEGSRLTVL.

The DNA for the CDR3 is TGCGCCAGCAGCTTAAGCGGGAGCGAGACAGATACGCAGTATTTT. Translation: CASSLSGSETDTQYF. The J gene is TRBJ2-3, the V gene TRBV5-1, with 8 positions matching TRBD2. Germline lookup yields CDR1 SGHRS and CDR2 YFSETQ. Trimming removed 2 bases from V and 3 bases from J; junction bases left unmatched: 5. The CDR3 consists of 15 residues.

CDR3 amino acids: CSVGQGAGPINEQFF. Here the CDR3 DNA reads TGCAGCGTCGGACAGGGGGCAGGTCCGATCAATGAGCAGTTCTTC. The V call is TRBV29-1, the J call TRBJ2-1; TRBD1 aligns across 11 bases. CDR3 length: 15 amino acids. CDR1 is SQVTM and CDR2 is ANQGSEA in the germline V gene. With V trimmed by 6 bases and J by 6 bases, 10 bases remained unmatched.

The chain combines TRBV10-3 with TRBJ2-6; the D is unclear. V shed 2 bases and J shed 13 bases, with 9 bases lying between them. The CDR3 consists of 12 residues. Germline V CDR1 and CDR2: ENHRY, SYGVKD. CDR3 residues: CAISEEAQVLTF. CDR3 DNA sequence: TGTGCCATCAGTGAGGAAGCACAGGTCCTGACTTTC.

The chain uses TRBV15 and TRBJ1-5, with 8 bases fitting TRBD1. Per germline, CDR1 LNHNV and CDR2 YYDKDF (reference sequence). This CDR3 is 16 amino acids long. The junction had 6 bases not matched to a gene; V was cut back by 4 bases and J by 1 base. The CDR3 protein is CATSTGQGDSNQPQHF. The CDR3 DNA sequence: TGTGCCACCAGCACAGGACAGGGAGACAGCAATCAGCCCCAGCATTTT. Full variable domain (remainder filled in from reference TRBV15 and TRBJ1-5): DAMVIQNPRYQVTQFGKPVTLSCSQTLNHNVMYWYQQKSSQAPKLLFHYYDKDFNNEADTPDNFQSRRPNTSFCFLDIRSPGLGDTAMYLCATSTGQGDSNQPQHFGDGTRLSIL.

V usage is TRBV11-2 and J usage is TRBJ2-3, with TRBD1 matching over 7 bases. CDR1 and CDR2 (germline): SGHAT, FQNNGV. After removal of 5 bases from V and 5 bases from J, the junction contained 7 bases not matched to a gene. This CDR3 has 14 residues. CDR3 nucleotides: TGTGCCAGCAGCCGAGACAGGGTTGGAGATACGCAGTATTTT. Amino acid sequence: CASSRDRVGDTQYF.

This chain uses TRBV6-1 with TRBJ2-1, with TRBD2 matching over 8 bases. The CDR3 covers 14 residues. J gave up 9 bases and V 3 bases, and 7 bases lay outside the gene matches. The germline V gene encodes CDR1 MNHNS and CDR2 SASEGT. The CDR3 DNA is TGTGCCAGCAGTGACGTTAGCGGGACGACTGAGCAGTTCTTC. Its translation: CASSDVSGTTEQFF.

V is TRBV11-2 and J is TRBJ2-3; tentative D call: TRBD2 (5 bases). Trimming took 4 bases from V and 2 from J, leaving 10 bases between them. The CDR3 has 14 amino acids. Germline lookup yields CDR1 SGHAT and CDR2 FQNNGV. CDR3 DNA: TGTGCCAGCAGCTCCGCGGGCTTCACAGATACGCAGTATTTT. Encoded protein: CASSSAGFTDTQYF.

This clone occurred once. V gene TRBV3-1 (or the pseudogene TRBV3-2) combines with J gene TRBJ2-2; D gene uncertain. V lost 1 base and J 8 bases, leaving 5 bases between the germline ends. The germline V gene encodes CDR1 LGHDT and CDR2 YNNKEL (reference sequence). CDR3 length: 12 amino acids. CDR3 nucleotide sequence: TGTGCCAGCAGCCAAGTTCCGGGGGAGCTGTTTTTT. This sequence encodes CASSQVPGELFF.

This clone was observed a few times. The chain employs TRBV11-3 and TRBJ1-6; 9 bases fit TRBD1. V gave up 5 bases and J gave up 5 bases; unmatched junction bases: 1. This CDR3 contains 14 residues. Germline V gene sequence: CDR1 SGHNT, CDR2 YENEEA. The CDR3 DNA follows: TGTGCCAGCAGCCGGACAGGGGATAATTCACCCCTCCACTTT. This gives the protein CASSRTGDNSPLHF. Full variable domain (remainder filled in from reference TRBV11-3 and TRBJ1-6): EAGVVQSPRYKIIEKKQPVAFWCNPISGHNTLYWYLQNLGQGPELLIRYENEEAVDDSQLPKDRFSAERLKGVDSTLKIQPAELGDSAVYLCASSRTGDNSPLHFGNGTRLTVT.

The chain recombines TRBV28 with TRBJ2-1, with 10 nucleotides matching TRBD2. The V segment lost 2 bases and the J segment 0 bases; nucleotides outside the gene matches: 19. Germline CDR1 reads MDHEN; CDR2 reads SYDVKM. The CDR3 totals 22 residues. CDR3 sequence reads: CASSLEYWLAGALGRSYNEQFF. The CDR3 nucleotides read TGTGCCAGCAGTTTAGAGTATTGGCTAGCGGGAGCCCTGGGTCGCTCCTACAATGAGCAGTTCTTC.

The chain carries TRBV2 and TRBJ1-6; 8 nucleotides align to TRBD1. Germline CDR1 is SNHLY and CDR2 is FYNNEI. V lost 7 bases, J lost 9 bases, and 8 bases stayed unmatched. CDR3 length: 14 residues. The CDR3 sequence: CASTGQATGSPLHF. CDR3 in DNA: TGTGCCAGCACGGGACAGGCGACAGGTTCACCCCTCCACTTT.

The CDR3 nucleotides are TGCGCCAGCAGCACCGGACAGGGATTTAACTATGGCTACACCTTC. Amino acid sequence: CASSTGQGFNYGYTF. This chain links TRBV5-1 with TRBJ1-2; TRBD1 aligns across 8 bases. The CDR3 covers 15 residues. With V trimmed by 4 bases and J by 1 base, 6 bases remained unmatched. Germline CDR1 is SGHRS and CDR2 is YFSETQ.

The chain couples TRBV5-1 to TRBJ2-7; D may be TRBD2 (5 bases). The CDR3 is 13 residues long. Trimming took off 5 bases at V and 6 bases at J, with 15 bases between the two ends. Germline V gene sequence: CDR1 SGHRS, CDR2 YFSETQ. In DNA, the CDR3 is TGCGCCAGCAGGTGGTTTGAGGGAAGCGAGCAGTACTTC. It specifies CASRWFEGSEQYF. Together with reference TRBV5-1 and TRBJ2-7, the CDR3 gives the full variable domain: KAGVTQTPRYLIKTRGQQVTLSCSPISGHRSVSWYQQTPGQGLQFLFEYFSETQRNKGNFPGRFSGRQFSNSRSEMNVSTLELGDSALYLCASRWFEGSEQYFGPGTRLTVT.

The V gene is TRBV9, the J gene TRBJ2-1, with TRBD2 identical over 12 bases. CDR1 and CDR2 from the germline V gene are SGDLS and YYNGEE. The CDR3 has 15 amino acids. The ends lost 2 bases at V and 9 bases at J; junction bases unmatched: 6. This CDR3 is CASSVGLAGTGEQFF. The CDR3 DNA reads TGTGCCAGCAGCGTCGGACTAGCGGGAACTGGTGAGCAGTTCTTC. Based on the CDR3 plus reference TRBV9 and TRBJ2-1, the full variable domain is DSGVTQTPKHLITATGQRVTLRCSPRSGDLSVYWYQQSLDQGLQFLIQYYNGEERAKGNILERFSAQQFPDLHSELNLSSLELGDSALYFCASSVGLAGTGEQFFGPGTRLTVL.

The chain is built from TRBV11-3 and TRBJ2-2; D ambiguous. Germline V CDR1 and CDR2: SGHNT, YENEEA. CDR3 length equals 14 residues. The V end lost 1 base, the J end lost 1 base, and 4 bases lay between the germline ends. CDR3 loop: CASSLGGNTGELFF. Written as DNA, the CDR3 is TGTGCCAGCAGCTTAGGCGGGAACACCGGGGAGCTGTTTTTT.